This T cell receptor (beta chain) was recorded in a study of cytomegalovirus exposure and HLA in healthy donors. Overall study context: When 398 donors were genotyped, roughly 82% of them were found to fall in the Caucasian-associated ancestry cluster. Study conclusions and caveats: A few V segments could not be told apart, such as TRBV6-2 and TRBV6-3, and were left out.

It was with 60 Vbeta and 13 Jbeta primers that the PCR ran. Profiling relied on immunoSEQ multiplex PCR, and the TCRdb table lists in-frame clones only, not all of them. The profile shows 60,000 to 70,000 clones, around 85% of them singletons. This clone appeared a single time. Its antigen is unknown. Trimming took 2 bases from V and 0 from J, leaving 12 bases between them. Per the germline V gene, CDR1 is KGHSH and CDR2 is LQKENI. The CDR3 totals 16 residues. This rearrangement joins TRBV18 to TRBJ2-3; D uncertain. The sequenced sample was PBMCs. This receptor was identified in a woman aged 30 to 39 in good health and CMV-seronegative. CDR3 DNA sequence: TGTGCCAGCTCACCATTTACCGAACAAAGCACAGATACGCAGTATTTT. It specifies CASSPFTEQSTDTQYF.